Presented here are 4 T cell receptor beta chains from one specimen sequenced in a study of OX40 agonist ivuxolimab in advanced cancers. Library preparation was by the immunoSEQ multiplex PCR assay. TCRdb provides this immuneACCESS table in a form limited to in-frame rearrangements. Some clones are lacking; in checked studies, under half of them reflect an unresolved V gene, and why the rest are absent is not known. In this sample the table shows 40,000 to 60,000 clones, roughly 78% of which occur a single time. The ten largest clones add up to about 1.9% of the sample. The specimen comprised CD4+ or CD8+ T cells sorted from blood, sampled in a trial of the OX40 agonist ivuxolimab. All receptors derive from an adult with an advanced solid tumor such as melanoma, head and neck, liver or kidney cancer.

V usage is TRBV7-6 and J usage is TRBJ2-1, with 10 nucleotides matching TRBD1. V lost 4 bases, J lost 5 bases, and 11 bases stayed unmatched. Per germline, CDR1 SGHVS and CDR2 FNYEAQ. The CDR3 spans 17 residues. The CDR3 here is CASSSIGGTGVNNEQFF. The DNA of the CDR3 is TGTGCCAGCAGCTCCATAGGCGGGACAGGGGTAAACAATGAGCAGTTCTTC.

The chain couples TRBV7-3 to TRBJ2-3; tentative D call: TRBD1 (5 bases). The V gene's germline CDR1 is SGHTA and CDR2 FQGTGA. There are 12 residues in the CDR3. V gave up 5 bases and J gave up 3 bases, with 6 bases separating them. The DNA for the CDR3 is TGTGCCAGCAGCCCAGGGACAGATACGCAGTATTTT. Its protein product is CASSPGTDTQYF.

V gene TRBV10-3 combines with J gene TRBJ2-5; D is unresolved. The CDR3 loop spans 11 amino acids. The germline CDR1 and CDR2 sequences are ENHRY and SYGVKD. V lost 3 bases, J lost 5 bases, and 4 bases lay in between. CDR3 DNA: TGTGCCATCAGTGACAGGGAGACCCAGTACTTC. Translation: CAISDRETQYF.

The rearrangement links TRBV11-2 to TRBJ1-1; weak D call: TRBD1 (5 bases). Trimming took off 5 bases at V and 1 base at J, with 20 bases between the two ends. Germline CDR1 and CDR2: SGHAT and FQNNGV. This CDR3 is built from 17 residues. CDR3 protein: CASSLIRRGIGNTEAFF. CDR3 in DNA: TGTGCCAGCAGCCTAATTCGAAGGGGTATCGGGAACACTGAAGCTTTCTTT. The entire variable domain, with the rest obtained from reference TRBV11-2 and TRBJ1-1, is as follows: EAGVAQSPRYKIIEKRQSVAFWCNPISGHATLYWYQQILGQGPKLLIQFQNNGVVDDSQLPKDRFSAERLKGVDSTLKIQPAKLEDSAVYLCASSLIRRGIGNTEAFFGQGTRLTVV.